Listed here are 9 T cell receptor beta chains from one sample, sequenced in a study of cytomegalovirus exposure and HLA in healthy donors (dated by TCRdb to about 2017). Receptors were amplified or captured by the immunoSEQ multiplex PCR assay. For the multiplex PCR, a mixture combining 60 forward primers for TCR Vbeta segments and 13 reverse primers for TCR Jbeta segments was used. Not all clones reach the TCRdb copy of this immuneACCESS table, which keeps in-frame sequences only. Checked studies attribute under half of the gap to unresolved V genes and leave the rest unexplained. The sample has roughly 77,000 clones on record, 65% to 70% of them singletons. The ten largest make up about 6.9% of the sample. Sequencing used PBMCs. The receptors were sampled from a woman aged 50 to 65 in good health and CMV-seropositive.

The gene calls are TRBV2 and TRBJ1-2; tentative D call: TRBD1 (6 bases). The CDR3 covers 13 residues. Trimming pared 9 bases from V and 4 bases from J, leaving 15 bases between. Germline lookup yields CDR1 SNHLY and CDR2 FYNNEI. The CDR3, as DNA: TGTGCCAGGTTGGTTACAGGGAGCTATGGCTACACCTTC. Protein product: CARLVTGSYGYTF.

The chain couples TRBV20-1 to TRBJ1-2; no clear D gene. Trimming removed 3 bases at V and 5 bases at J, with 7 bases between. Germline V lookup: CDR1 DFQATT, CDR2 SNEGSKA (reference sequence). The length of the CDR3 is 11 residues. The CDR3 DNA sequence: TGCAGTGCTAGTTTTACTTATGGCTACACCTTC. Residues: CSASFTYGYTF.

The V call is TRBV4-1, the J call TRBJ2-5; possible D gene TRBD2, 5 bases. There are 17 residues in the CDR3. Germline V gene data show CDR1 as MGHRA and CDR2 as YSYEKL. V gave up 4 bases and J gave up 2 bases, with 20 bases separating them. CDR3 DNA sequence: TGCGCCAGCAGCCTTCTTCTATCCCGGGATATTCAAGAGACCCAGTACTTC. Encoded protein: CASSLLLSRDIQETQYF.

The chain carries TRBV14 and TRBJ2-1; TRBD2 matches at 11 bases. With V trimmed by 4 bases and J by 4 bases, 12 bases remained unmatched. Germline V gene sequence: CDR1 SGHDN, CDR2 FVKESK. The CDR3 covers 18 residues. CDR3 loop: CASSLNSGGLAVYNEQFF. CDR3 nucleotides: TGTGCCAGCAGCCTCAACTCAGGGGGACTAGCGGTTTACAATGAGCAGTTCTTC.

The V gene is TRBV6-1, the J gene TRBJ2-7; 14 nucleotides match TRBD2. CDR1 MNHNS and CDR2 SASEGT come from the germline V gene. This CDR3 spans 16 amino acids. J lost 2 bases, V lost 3 bases, and 3 bases had no gene match. The CDR3 bases are TGTGCCAGCAGTGACCAGGGACTAGCGGGAGCCTACGAGCAGTACGTC. It yields the protein CASSDQGLAGAYEQYV.

This clone has a handful of counts. V usage is TRBV29-1 and J usage is TRBJ1-1; D perhaps matches TRBD1 (5 bases). The V end lost 7 bases, the J end lost 7 bases, and 28 bases lay between the germline ends. Germline V gene sequence: CDR1 SQVTM, CDR2 ANQGSEA. The length of the CDR3 is 16 residues. For the CDR3, the DNA is TGCAGCGCCAATGGGGCCGACAGTTACAATTATGGTGAAGCTTTCTTT. It specifies CSANGADSYNYGEAFF.

In this sample, this clone turned up a few times. V gene TRBV11-2 combines with J gene TRBJ1-1; D is undetermined. The CDR3 is made up of 13 amino acids. The ends were cut back, 2 bases at V and 5 bases at J, with 9 bases in the middle. Germline loops: CDR1 SGHAT, CDR2 FQNNGV. As DNA, the CDR3 is TGTGCCAGCAGCTTAACCTCCGGGACTGAAGCTTTCTTT. As protein: CASSLTSGTEAFF.

V gene TRBV14 combines with J gene TRBJ1-2, with 8 bases lining up with TRBD1. CDR3 length equals 14 residues. The V segment lost 4 bases and the J segment 7 bases; nucleotides outside the gene matches: 8. Germline V gene data show CDR1 as SGHDN and CDR2 as FVKESK. The DNA of the CDR3 is TGTGCCAGCAGCCCAGGACAGGGAGGGATTGGCTACACCTTC. It translates to CASSPGQGGIGYTF.

The chain joins TRBV29-1 to TRBJ1-1; possible D gene TRBD1, 5 bases. The length of the CDR3 is 14 residues. V dropped 6 bases and J dropped 4 bases, with 18 bases sitting between them. Per germline, CDR1 SQVTM and CDR2 ANQGSEA. CDR3 region: CSVQLGGGSTEAFF. In nucleotides, the CDR3 is TGCAGCGTCCAACTCGGCGGGGGGAGCACTGAAGCTTTCTTT.